What follows describes a single T cell receptor (beta chain). Its antigen is still unknown. The junction does not match germline at one end; this may be a read error. The sample belongs to a study of tumor-infiltrating lymphocytes in primary liver carcinoma. Looking at the study overall: Recorded tumor stage was T1-T3 N0M0, with diameters of about 4.2 to 10 cm. Regarding the study as a whole: Tumor-adjacent and tumor-blood pairs displayed less overlap than did pairs of tumor regions. Just around 7-24% of top clones spanned all five tumor regions.

Co-extraction yielded RNA and DNA from roughly 20-30 mg of unsorted bulk tissue. Whichever tumor sample was examined, it had over 80% viable tumor cells. The CDR3 spans 15 residues. The template, about 540 ng total RNA, yielded TCR beta cDNA made with a constant-region primer. ARM-PCR, slightly modified, supplied the TCR beta libraries through three nested multiplex PCR rounds. The first two PCR rounds used TRBV1-TRBV30 forward primers with a C-beta reverse primer, 10 to 11 cycles each. Each CDR3 protein is one row after TCRdb ran MiXCR on the multiplex PCR reads. The data show about 50,000 distinct CDR3 sequences, around 82% seen once.

The chain carries TRBV12-3 or TRBV12-4 and TRBJ1-1; TRBD1 matches at 11 bases. Input material: liver tumor tissue from sampling region 5. The subset is: tumor region T5, tumor centre. The origin of this receptor is a man aged 35 to 55 with primary liver carcinoma and hepatitis B virus infection. The CDR3 nucleotides read TGTGCCAACACTCCGGGGGACAGGGGGAACACTGAAGCTTTGTTT. Encoded protein: CANTPGDRGNTEALF.